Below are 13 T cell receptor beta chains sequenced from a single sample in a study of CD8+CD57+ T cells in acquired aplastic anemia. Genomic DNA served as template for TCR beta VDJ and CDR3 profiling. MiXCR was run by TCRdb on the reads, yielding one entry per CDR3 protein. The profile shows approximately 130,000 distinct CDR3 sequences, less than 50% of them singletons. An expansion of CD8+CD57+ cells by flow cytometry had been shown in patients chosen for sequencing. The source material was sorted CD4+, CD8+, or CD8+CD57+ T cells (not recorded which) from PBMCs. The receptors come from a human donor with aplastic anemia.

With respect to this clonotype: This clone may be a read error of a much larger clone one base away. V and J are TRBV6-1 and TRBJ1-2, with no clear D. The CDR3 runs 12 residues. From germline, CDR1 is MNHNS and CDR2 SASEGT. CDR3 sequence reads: CASSPANYGCTF. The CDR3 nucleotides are TGTGCCAGCAGCCCCGCAAATTATGGCTGCACCTTC.

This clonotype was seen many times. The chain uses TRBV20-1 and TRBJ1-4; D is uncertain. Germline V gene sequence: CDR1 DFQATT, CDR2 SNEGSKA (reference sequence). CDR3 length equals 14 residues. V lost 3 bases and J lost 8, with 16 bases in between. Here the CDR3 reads CSASFGPGGEKLFF. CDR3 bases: TGCAGTGCTAGCTTCGGACCAGGCGGAGAAAAACTGTTTTTT.

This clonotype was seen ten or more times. The CDR3 DNA reads as TGTGCCAGCCTAAGGGACCCTCGGGAGCAGTACTTC. The encoded protein is CASLRDPREQYF. The chain employs TRBV5-5 and TRBJ2-7; D assignment may be TRBD1 or TRBD2 (5 bases each). Germline assignment: CDR1 SGHKS and CDR2 YYEKEE (reference sequence). V lost 7 bases to trimming and J lost 7 bases, with 15 bases between them. This CDR3 has 12 residues.

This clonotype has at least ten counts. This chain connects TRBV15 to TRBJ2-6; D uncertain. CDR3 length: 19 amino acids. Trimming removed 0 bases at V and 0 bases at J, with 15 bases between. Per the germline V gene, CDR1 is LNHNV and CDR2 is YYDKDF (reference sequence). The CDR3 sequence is CATSRDLVAVSSGANVLTF. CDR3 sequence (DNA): TGTGCCACCAGCAGAGATCTCGTGGCCGTAAGCTCTGGGGCCAACGTCCTGACTTTC. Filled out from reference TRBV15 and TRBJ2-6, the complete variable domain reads DAMVIQNPRYQVTQFGKPVTLSCSQTLNHNVMYWYQQKSSQAPKLLFHYYDKDFNNEADTPDNFQSRRPNTSFCFLDIRSPGLGDTAMYLCATSRDLVAVSSGANVLTFGAGSRLTVL.

CDR3 protein: CASSFLLNTEAFF. The CDR3 bases are TGCGCCAGCAGCTTTTTATTGAACACTGAAGCTTTCTTT. This chain joins TRBV5-1 and TRBJ1-1; D ambiguous. The CDR3 is 13 amino acids. Per germline, CDR1 SGHRS and CDR2 YFSETQ. Trimming shortened V by 2 bases and J by 0 bases, and 5 bases separated the two germline ends.

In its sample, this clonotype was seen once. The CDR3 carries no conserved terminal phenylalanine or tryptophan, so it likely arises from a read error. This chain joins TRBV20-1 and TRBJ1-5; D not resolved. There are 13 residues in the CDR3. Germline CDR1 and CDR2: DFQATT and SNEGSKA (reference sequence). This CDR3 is CSASHGVGQPQHS. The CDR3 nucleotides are TGCAGTGCTAGTCATGGGGTAGGCCAGCCTCAGCATTCT.

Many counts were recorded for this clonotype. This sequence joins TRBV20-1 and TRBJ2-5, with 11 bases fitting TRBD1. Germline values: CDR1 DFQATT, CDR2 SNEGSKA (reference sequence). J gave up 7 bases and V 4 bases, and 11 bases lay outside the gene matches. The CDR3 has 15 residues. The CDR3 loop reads CSANVPGQGVGTQYF. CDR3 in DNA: TGCAGTGCTAACGTACCGGGACAGGGGGTAGGGACCCAGTACTTC.

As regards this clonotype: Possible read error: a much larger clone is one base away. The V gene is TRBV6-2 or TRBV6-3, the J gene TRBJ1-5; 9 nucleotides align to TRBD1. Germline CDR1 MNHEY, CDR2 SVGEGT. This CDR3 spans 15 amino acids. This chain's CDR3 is CAGSPWTGANQPQHF. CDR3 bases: TGTGCCGGCAGCCCTTGGACAGGGGCGAATCAGCCCCAGCATTTT.

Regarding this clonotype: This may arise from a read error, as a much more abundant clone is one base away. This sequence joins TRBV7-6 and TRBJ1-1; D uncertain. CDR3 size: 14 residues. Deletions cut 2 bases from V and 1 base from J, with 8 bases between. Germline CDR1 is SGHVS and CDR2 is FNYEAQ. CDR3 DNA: TGTGCCAGCAGCTTAAGCGCCTCGAACACTGAAGCTTTCTTT. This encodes CASSLSASNTEAFF.

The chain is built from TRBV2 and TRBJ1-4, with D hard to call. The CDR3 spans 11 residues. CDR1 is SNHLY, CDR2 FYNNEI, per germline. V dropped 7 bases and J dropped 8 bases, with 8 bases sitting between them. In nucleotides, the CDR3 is TGTGCCAGCACCAGTAGGGAAAAACTGTTTTTT. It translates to CASTSREKLFF.

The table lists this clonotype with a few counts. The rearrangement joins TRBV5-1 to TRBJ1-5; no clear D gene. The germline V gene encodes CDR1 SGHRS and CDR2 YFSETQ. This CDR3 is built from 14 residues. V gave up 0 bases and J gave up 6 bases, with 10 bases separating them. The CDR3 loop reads CASSLGSEGQPQHF. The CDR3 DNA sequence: TGCGCCAGCAGCTTGGGGTCGGAGGGTCAGCCCCAGCATTTT.

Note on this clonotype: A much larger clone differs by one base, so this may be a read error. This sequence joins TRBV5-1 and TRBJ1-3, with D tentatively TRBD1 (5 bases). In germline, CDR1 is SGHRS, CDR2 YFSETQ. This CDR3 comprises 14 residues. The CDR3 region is CASSLGGDGNTVYF. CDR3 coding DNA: TGCGCCAGCAGCTTGGGGGGCGATGGAAACACCGTATATTTT.

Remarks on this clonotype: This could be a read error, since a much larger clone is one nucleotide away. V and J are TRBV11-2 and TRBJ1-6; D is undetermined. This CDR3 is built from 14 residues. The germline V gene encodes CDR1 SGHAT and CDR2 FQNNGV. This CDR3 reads CTSSLTPLNSPLHF. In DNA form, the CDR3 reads TGTACCAGCAGCTTAACCCCCCTGAATTCACCCCTCCACTTT.